This passage covers 26 T cell receptor beta chains from one sample sequenced in a study of T cell responses to AZD1222 COVID-19 vaccine (dated by TCRdb to the early 2020s). Libraries were built with the immunoSEQ multiplex PCR assay. In its TCRdb copy, this immuneACCESS table keeps in-frame sequences only and misses some clones. Where compared with another copy, unresolved V genes explain less than half of these, and the others have no known cause. The sample table records some 130,000 clones; about 90% of these occur just once. Under 2% of the sample is held by the ten biggest clonotypes. The time point label of this sample denotes: about 28 days (+/-7) after the second vaccine dose. The sequencing here drew on peripheral blood, taken 28 days after the second AZD1222 dose. Receptors originate from an adult who received the AZD1222 COVID-19 vaccine.

The chain has TRBV25-1 and TRBJ2-3, with D possibly TRBD1 on 6 matching bases. V was trimmed by 5 bases and J by 0 bases, leaving 18 bases between them. Germline values: CDR1 MGHDK, CDR2 SYGVNS. This CDR3 is 17 amino acids long. The CDR3 DNA is TGTGCCAGCAGTCAACCCCGGGACAAATCTAGCACAGATACGCAGTATTTT. It translates to CASSQPRDKSSTDTQYF.

V and J are TRBV11-2 and TRBJ1-5; D gene uncertain. The germline V gene has CDR1 SGHAT and CDR2 FQNNGV. The germline V and J ends were trimmed by 0 bases and 7 bases, with 7 bases remaining between them. The CDR3 spans 13 residues. The CDR3, as DNA: TGTGCCAGCAGCTTAGAATGGGGACAGCCCCAGCATTTT. This codes for CASSLEWGQPQHF.

This chain connects TRBV10-1 to TRBJ2-5; the D call may be TRBD1 or TRBD2 (5 bases each). Germline V gives CDR1 WNHNN, CDR2 SYGVQD (reference sequence). Trimming stripped 7 bases from V and 7 bases from J, with 22 bases between. The CDR3 totals 15 residues. The CDR3 region is CASTQRDRLGRTQYF. Here the CDR3 DNA reads TGCGCCAGCACCCAACGGGACCGCCTTGGTCGGACCCAGTACTTC.

The rearrangement uses TRBV18 and TRBJ1-3; D gene unclear. The CDR3 extends over 15 amino acids. The ends were cut back, 2 bases at V and 6 bases at J, with 14 bases in the middle. CDR1 and CDR2 (germline): KGHSH, LQKENI. Written as DNA, the CDR3 is TGTGCCAGCTCACCAGTCCCTTTGAGCGAAAACACCATATATTTT. It is translated as CASSPVPLSENTIYF.

This chain joins TRBV5-1 and TRBJ1-3; TRBD1 is a possible D gene (5 bases). Germline-derived CDR1 and CDR2 are SGHRS and YFSETQ. V lost 9 bases and J 4 bases, leaving 17 bases between the germline ends. The CDR3 is made up of 14 amino acids. This CDR3 reads CAKTEIQKGNTIYF. The CDR3 nucleotides are TGCGCCAAGACAGAGATTCAAAAAGGAAACACCATATATTTT.

J is TRBJ2-7 and V is TRBV19; D uncertain. This CDR3 spans 13 amino acids. Trimming pared 1 base from V and 6 bases from J, leaving 10 bases between. Germline loops: CDR1 LNHDA, CDR2 SQIVND (reference sequence). CDR3 residues: CASSIGAASEQYF. The DNA for the CDR3 is TGTGCCAGTAGTATAGGGGCCGCTTCCGAGCAGTACTTC. The variable domain in full, completed from reference TRBV19 and TRBJ2-7, reads DGGITQSPKYLFRKEGQNVTLSCEQNLNHDAMYWYRQDPGQGLRLIYYSQIVNDFQKGDIAEGYSVSREKKESFPLTVTSAQKNPTAFYLCASSIGAASEQYFGPGTRLTVT.

This chain joins TRBV6-5 and TRBJ2-3; a weak D match, TRBD2 (6 bases). In germline, CDR1 is MNHEY, CDR2 SVGAGI. Trimming pared 4 bases from V and 1 base from J, leaving 15 bases between. The CDR3 length is 16 residues. For the CDR3, the DNA is TGTGCCAGCAGTTCCTTCGGAGCTAGCGGCACAGATACGCAGTATTTT. Its protein is CASSSFGASGTDTQYF.

The rearrangement joins TRBV11-2 to TRBJ1-5; TRBD1 might be the D (5 bases). The V and J ends lost 4 bases and 11 bases respectively, with 12 bases between them. CDR3 size: 12 residues. Germline loops: CDR1 SGHAT, CDR2 FQNNGV. In DNA form, the CDR3 reads TGTGCCAGCAGCTCCTCAGGGTCAGCCCAGCATTTT. It specifies CASSSSGSAQHF.

This chain links TRBV4-1 with TRBJ1-1; possibly TRBD1 for D (6 bases). Germline CDR1 reads MGHRA; CDR2 reads YSYEKL. This CDR3 spans 15 amino acids. Trimming cost V 3 bases and J 8 bases, with 19 bases left between them. Here the CDR3 reads CASSQIQGKIWEAFF. The CDR3 DNA is TGCGCCAGCAGCCAGATACAGGGTAAAATATGGGAAGCTTTCTTT.

This clone was detected only once. The rearrangement links TRBV6-1 to TRBJ1-4; 8 bases fit TRBD1. The germline V gene encodes CDR1 MNHNS and CDR2 SASEGT. V gave up 1 base and J gave up 8 bases; unmatched junction bases: 3. The CDR3 runs 14 residues. The CDR3: CASSEGTGLEKLFF. The CDR3 nucleotides are TGTGCCAGCAGTGAAGGGACAGGGTTGGAAAAACTGTTTTTT.

The V call is TRBV20-1, the J call TRBJ2-7; D might be TRBD2 (7 bases). CDR3 length equals 14 residues. The V and J ends lost 3 bases and 2 bases respectively, with 14 bases between them. Germline V gene lookup returns CDR1 DFQATT and CDR2 SNEGSKA (reference sequence). The CDR3 spells CSASWRGPPYEQYF. The DNA of the CDR3 is TGCAGTGCTAGTTGGCGGGGGCCGCCCTACGAGCAGTACTTC.

This sequence joins TRBV5-5 and TRBJ1-5; D is unclear. Germline-derived CDR1 and CDR2 are SGHKS and YYEKEE (reference sequence). This CDR3 is built from 14 residues. The V end lost 1 base, the J end lost 5 bases, and 10 bases lay between the germline ends. As DNA, the CDR3 is TGTGCCAGCAGCTTGTCGGCAGCTCATCAGCCCCAGCATTTT. It specifies CASSLSAAHQPQHF.

The chain employs TRBV11-2 and TRBJ2-5; 16 bases are shared with TRBD2. This CDR3 spans 16 amino acids. With V trimmed by 3 bases and J by 4 bases, 2 bases remained unmatched. The germline V gene has CDR1 SGHAT and CDR2 FQNNGV. The CDR3 nucleotides read TGTGCCAGCAGCTTGGGACTAGCGGGAGGGAGAGAGACCCAGTACTTC. It codes for CASSLGLAGGRETQYF.

V is TRBV4-2 and J is TRBJ1-1; maybe TRBD1 (5 bases). Between the trimmed V and J ends, which lost 2 bases and 6 bases, there was a span of 16 bases. The germline gives CDR1 LGHNA, CDR2 YNFKEQ. The CDR3 loop spans 15 amino acids. CDR3 bases: TGTGCCAGCAGCCAACAGGGCGCGGATTTCGCTGAAGCTTTCTTT. Its translation: CASSQQGADFAEAFF.

The rearrangement links TRBV7-2 to TRBJ1-6, with TRBD1 matching over 7 bases. V shed 5 bases, J shed 7 bases, and the junction held 5 bases outside the gene matches. CDR1 and CDR2 from the germline V gene are SGHTA and FQGNSA. The CDR3 loop spans 14 amino acids. CDR3 region: CASSVPGQNSPLHF. CDR3 nucleotides: TGTGCCAGCAGCGTACCGGGACAGAATTCACCCCTCCACTTT.

The V gene is TRBV3-1 (or the pseudogene TRBV3-2), the J gene TRBJ1-2; the match to TRBD1 covers 11 bases. This CDR3 is built from 15 residues. Germline values: CDR1 LGHDT, CDR2 YNNKEL (reference sequence). With V trimmed by 0 bases and J by 6 bases, 3 bases remained unmatched. The CDR3 region has the DNA TGTGCCAGCAGCCAAGATGAGGGACAGGGGGATGGCTACACCTTC. This translates into CASSQDEGQGDGYTF.

The rearrangement uses TRBV5-6 and TRBJ1-2, with 7 bases that match TRBD1. The CDR3 consists of 13 residues. Germline trimming cut 5 bases from V and 5 bases from J; bases unmatched to any gene: 6. The germline CDR1 and CDR2 sequences are SGHDT and YYEEEE. This CDR3 is CASRSTGRYGYTF. CDR3 sequence (DNA): TGTGCCAGCAGATCGACAGGGAGGTATGGCTACACCTTC.

V gene TRBV7-6 combines with J gene TRBJ2-2; D unclear. The V and J ends lost 5 bases and 1 base respectively, with 8 bases between them. Germline assignment: CDR1 SGHVS and CDR2 FNYEAQ. This CDR3 region has 14 residues. The DNA for the CDR3 is TGTGCCAGCAGCCCGCGTGAGAACACCGGGGAGCTGTTTTTT. This gives the protein CASSPRENTGELFF.

This clone has only a few counts. One end of the junction does not line up with germline, which may come from a read error. The gene calls are TRBV7-7 and TRBJ2-5, with TRBD1 matching 8 bases. This CDR3 region has 15 residues. CDR1 and CDR2 (germline): SSHAT, FNYEAQ (reference sequence). Here the CDR3 reads CASSVGQGSAETQYF. CDR3 coding DNA: TGTGCTAGCAGCGTCGGACAGGGAAGTGCGGAGACCCAGTACTTC.

V gene TRBV7-2 combines with J gene TRBJ2-3, with 9 bases aligning to TRBD1. V was pared by 3 bases and J by 4 bases, with 11 bases of the junction left unmatched. This CDR3 is built from 17 residues. The V gene's germline CDR1 is SGHTA and CDR2 FQGNSA. The CDR3 sequence: CASSLTRQGGGPDTQYF. Written as DNA, the CDR3 is TGTGCCAGCAGCTTGACAAGACAGGGGGGAGGTCCAGATACGCAGTATTTT.

The rearrangement uses TRBV2 and TRBJ1-2, with D possibly matching TRBD1 (5 bases). From germline, CDR1 is SNHLY and CDR2 FYNNEI. Trimming left V 0 bases short and J 8 bases short, with 13 bases between. The CDR3 spans 14 residues. The DNA for the CDR3 is TGTGCCAGCAGTGAAGCCTCGGGGGGGTTAGGCTACACCTTC. Amino acid sequence: CASSEASGGLGYTF. Looking up the rest from reference TRBV2 and TRBJ1-2 gives the full variable domain: EPEVTQTPSHQVTQMGQEVILRCVPISNHLYFYWYRQILGQKVEFLVSFYNNEISEKSEIFDDQFSVERPDGSNFTLKIRSTKLEDSAMYFCASSEASGGLGYTFGSGTRLTVV.

This clone was seen only once. The V gene is TRBV11-1, the J gene TRBJ2-1; D possibly corresponds to TRBD1 (5 bases). The CDR3 contains 13 residues. CDR1 SGHAT and CDR2 FQDESV come from the germline V gene (reference sequence). V lost 5 bases and J lost 7, with 12 bases in between. This CDR3 is CASSLDRTNEQFF. The CDR3 coding sequence is TGTGCCAGCAGCCTAGACAGAACGAATGAGCAGTTCTTC.

DNA for the CDR3: TGTGCCAGCAGATCCGTTAGCGGGGGCGAGACCCAGTACTTC. Protein: CASRSVSGGETQYF. This sequence joins TRBV6-5 and TRBJ2-5; 9 bases agree with TRBD2. With 6 bases clipped from V and 5 bases from J, the junction kept 7 bases outside the gene matches. The length of the CDR3 is 14 residues. Germline V gene sequence: CDR1 MNHEY, CDR2 SVGAGI.

This clone appeared a few times. The chain is built from TRBV6-5 and TRBJ2-1; TRBD2 matches 12 bases. This CDR3 region has 14 residues. Trimming cost V 7 bases and J 10 bases; bases outside gene matches: 8. From germline, CDR1 is MNHEY and CDR2 SVGAGI. As DNA, the CDR3 is TGTGCCAGCAAATGGGCTAGCGGGAGGGACGAGCAGTTCTTC. Its translation: CASKWASGRDEQFF.

V is TRBV12-5 and J is TRBJ1-3; D might be TRBD1 (5 bases). This CDR3 contains 16 residues. Germline V gives CDR1 LGHNT, CDR2 FRNRAP. With 0 bases removed from V and 0 bases from J, the gap between germline ends came to 9 bases. CDR3 DNA sequence: TGTGCTAGTGGTTTGGTACAGGCAAGCTCTGGAAACACCATATATTTT. This codes for CASGLVQASSGNTIYF.

The V and J genes are TRBV19 and TRBJ2-2; possible D gene TRBD2, 6 bases. The CDR3 length is 14 residues. V gave up 3 bases and J gave up 5 bases, with 10 bases separating them. Germline CDR1 is LNHDA and CDR2 is SQIVND (reference sequence). As DNA, the CDR3 is TGTGCCAGTAGTATCGGAGGGTTTACCGGGGAGCTGTTTTTT. Residues: CASSIGGFTGELFF.